This TCR beta chain was recorded in a study of blood T cell repertoires in COVID-19. Looking at the study overall: The United States, Italy and Spain provided the acute and convalescent COVID-19 samples. The cDNA or gDNA used as material had been derived from T cells, B-cell-depleted T cells, or PBMCs.

In the original workflow: Reference gene primer amplification gave nucleated cell count estimates. Measured with immunoSEQ multiplex PCR; TCRdb has only the in-frame clones, and not every one. That table is the source of V, J and clone size, and D and trimming were worked out from the DNA. Of tens of thousands of clones in the sample, around 82% were seen once. The CDR3 runs to 19 residues. Unmatched junction bases numbered 14, after V lost 0 bases and J lost 4 bases. Germline V gene data show CDR1 as LGHNA and CDR2 as YSLEER. V is TRBV4-3 and J is TRBJ1-2, with 10 positions matching TRBD1. Sequencing was done on a sample of peripheral blood. The TCR was taken from a man older than 75 with active or convalescent COVID-19. CDR3 in amino acids: CASSQEQTVAGTGAYGYTF. CDR3 coding DNA: TGCGCCAGCAGCCAAGAACAAACCGTTGCCGGGACAGGGGCCTATGGCTACACCTTC.